This TCR beta chain was captured in a study of T cell changes during pregnancy in multiple sclerosis. Using immunoSEQ multiplex PCR, the repertoire was profiled, and TCRdb retains in-frame clones only, with some absent. The table includes some 53,000 clones, about 92% detected once. Trimming left V 0 bases short and J 2 bases short, with 9 bases between. The CDR3 runs to 15 residues. Germline loops: CDR1 MNHEY, CDR2 SMNVEV (reference sequence). This clonotype originated in a female donor with multiple sclerosis, enrolled in a pregnancy study. The sample here was CD4+ T cells from peripheral blood mononuclear cells, taken in the third trimester of pregnancy. This rearrangement joins TRBV27 to TRBJ2-3; D call uncertain. The CDR3 is CASSLSGWATDTQYF. As DNA, the CDR3 is TGTGCCAGCAGTTTATCGGGTTGGGCCACAGATACGCAGTATTTT.